Following are 20 T cell receptor beta chains from one sample sequenced in a study of beta chain features in type 1 diabetes. As every portion of the isolated RNA was reverse transcribed, the sequencing read expressed TCRB transcripts. Generated by immunoSEQ multiplex PCR, the TCRdb table keeps only in-frame clones and is missing some. The table has about 620,000 clones, roughly a sixth seen once; the top ten hold approximately 0.099%. The material sequenced was naive CD4+ T cells from blood. The receptor set was obtained from a man younger than 30 in good health.

Only a few counts were recorded for this clone. The V gene is TRBV7-3, the J gene TRBJ1-5; D is undetermined. The CDR3 has 14 residues. CDR1 SGHTA and CDR2 FQGTGA come from the germline V gene. V shed 5 bases and J shed 6 bases, with 14 bases lying between them. The CDR3 DNA follows: TGTGCCAGCAGCGCAGACGGGGTTGGTCAGCCCCAGCATTTT. Translated: CASSADGVGQPQHF.

This clone was counted only a few times. The V and J genes are TRBV7-2 and TRBJ2-3; TRBD1 aligns across 7 bases. The CDR3 covers 15 residues. Germline CDR1 SGHTA, CDR2 FQGNSA. The junction had 5 bases not matched to a gene; V was cut back by 4 bases and J by 1 base. CDR3 sequence reads: CASSSTGLGTDTQYF. The CDR3 DNA is TGTGCCAGCAGCTCGACAGGGCTGGGCACAGATACGCAGTATTTT.

This clone was found a few times. This CDR3 is also generated by other DNA sequences in the sample. The gene calls are TRBV18 and TRBJ1-1, with D hard to call. This CDR3 is 13 amino acids long. In germline, CDR1 is KGHSH, CDR2 LQKENI. V lost 2 bases to trimming and J lost 0 bases, with 4 bases between them. The CDR3 reads CASSPSLNTEAFF. CDR3 DNA: TGTGCCAGCTCACCATCTCTGAACACTGAAGCTTTCTTT.

This clone was recorded a few times. The V gene is TRBV9, the J gene TRBJ1-2, with D possibly matching TRBD1 (6 bases). The CDR3 is made up of 17 amino acids. CDR1 SGDLS and CDR2 YYNGEE come from the germline V gene. Trimming left V 0 bases short and J 0 bases short, with 15 bases between. In DNA, the CDR3 is TGTGCCAGCAGCGTAGCTACATGGGGACACCCTAACTATGGCTACACCTTC. Protein sequence: CASSVATWGHPNYGYTF.

The DNA for the CDR3 is TGCGCCAGCAGCCAAGATTCAGGGGGCGCCCCTTCCTATGGCTACACCTTC. Protein product: CASSQDSGGAPSYGYTF. The chain employs TRBV4-3 and TRBJ1-2, with 8 bases fitting TRBD1. J gave up 4 bases and V 0 bases, and 10 bases lay outside the gene matches. The CDR3 is 17 residues long. CDR1 and CDR2 (germline): LGHNA, YSLEER.

This clone was seen a few times. The chain links TRBV30 to TRBJ1-2; 10 nucleotides line up with TRBD1. Trimming took 5 bases from V and 8 from J; bases not matched to a gene: 11. Germline V CDR1 and CDR2: GTSNPN, SVGIG (reference sequence). This CDR3 comprises 14 residues. The CDR3 DNA is TGTGCCTGGCACCCCCCGGGACAGGGGCACGGCTACACCTTC. This codes for CAWHPPGQGHGYTF.

J is TRBJ1-5 and V is TRBV4-1; D unresolved. In germline, CDR1 is MGHRA, CDR2 YSYEKL. This CDR3 is 15 amino acids long. The germline V and J ends were trimmed by 3 bases and 0 bases, with 9 bases remaining between them. The CDR3 spells CASSQLSHSNQPQHF. The CDR3 DNA is TGCGCCAGCAGCCAGCTGAGTCATAGCAATCAGCCCCAGCATTTT.

The chain uses TRBV7-9 and TRBJ2-3; 14 bases agree with TRBD2. The CDR3 extends over 16 amino acids. The J segment lost 4 bases and the V segment lost 5 bases, leaving 5 bases of the junction unmatched. In germline, CDR1 is SEHNR, CDR2 FQNEAQ (reference sequence). The CDR3 coding sequence is TGTGCCAGCAGCCCCCGACTAGCGGGGGGGCCAGATACGCAGTATTTT. Its protein product is CASSPRLAGGPDTQYF.

CDR3 protein: CASSAGFYGYTF. The CDR3 nucleotides read TGTGCCAGCAGTGCCGGGTTCTATGGCTACACCTTC. The chain is built from TRBV6-6 and TRBJ1-2; D is ambiguous. CDR1 MNHNY and CDR2 SVGAGI come from the germline V gene (reference sequence). Trimming took 5 bases from V and 4 from J, leaving 8 bases between them. CDR3 length equals 12 residues.

This clone appeared a few times. The chain couples TRBV7-3 to TRBJ2-7; 9 bases line up with TRBD1. With V trimmed by 5 bases and J by 2 bases, 4 bases remained unmatched. Germline V CDR1 and CDR2: SGHTA, FQGTGA. This CDR3 is 14 amino acids long. CDR3 nucleotide sequence: TGTGCCAGCAGCCCGGACAGGGGTGCCTACGAGCAGTACTTC. Its translation: CASSPDRGAYEQYF.

This chain joins TRBV12-5 and TRBJ2-1, with 12 bases identical to TRBD2. The J segment lost 8 bases and the V segment lost 0 bases, leaving 14 bases of the junction unmatched. Germline V gene lookup returns CDR1 LGHNT and CDR2 FRNRAP. The CDR3 is 19 residues long. The CDR3 DNA reads as TGTGCTAGTGGTTTGGTACTTTCGACTAGCGGGAGTTCGTCCCATGAGCAGTTCTTC. Translation: CASGLVLSTSGSSSHEQFF.

Only a few counts were recorded for this clone. The rearrangement links TRBV7-9 to TRBJ2-7; D gene uncertain. The V end lost 3 bases, the J end lost 0 bases, and 9 bases lay between the germline ends. The CDR3 runs to 14 residues. Looked up from germline, CDR1 is SEHNR and CDR2 is FQNEAQ (reference sequence). This CDR3 reads CASSFSPSSYEQYF. DNA of the CDR3: TGTGCCAGCAGCTTTAGCCCCAGCTCCTACGAGCAGTACTTC.

This clone appeared once. The chain recombines TRBV6-5 with TRBJ2-7; TRBD1 matches at 11 bases. Germline CDR1 reads MNHEY; CDR2 reads SVGAGI. Trimming at V came to 5 bases and at J to 1 base, leaving 4 bases not matched to a gene. CDR3 length: 15 residues. The CDR3: CASSRWDRGSYEQYF. Written as DNA, the CDR3 is TGTGCCAGCAGTCGATGGGACAGGGGGTCCTACGAGCAGTACTTC.

The sample holds a few counts of this clone. The rearrangement links TRBV9 to TRBJ2-7; D not certain. Germline CDR1 reads SGDLS; CDR2 reads YYNGEE. CDR3 length equals 15 residues. The germline V and J ends were trimmed by 0 bases and 3 bases, with 13 bases remaining between them. The CDR3 DNA reads TGTGCCAGCAGCGTAGGGGCAGATCAAAACTACGAGCAGTACTTC. It specifies CASSVGADQNYEQYF.

The chain links TRBV7-2 to TRBJ2-3; 7 bases map to TRBD1. The V gene end was trimmed by 8 bases and the J gene end by 11 bases; junction bases not matched to a gene: 19. The CDR3 extends over 15 amino acids. Germline V gives CDR1 SGHTA, CDR2 FQGNSA. The CDR3 coding sequence is TGTGCCAGCGGCCGGACAGGCCCCGCTTCCTGGGTGCAGTATTTT. Translating gives CASGRTGPASWVQYF. Supplemented by reference TRBV7-2 and TRBJ2-3, the full variable domain reads GAGVSQSPSNKVTEKGKDVELRCDPISGHTALYWYRQSLGQGLEFLIYFQGNSAPDKSGLPSDRFSAERTGGSVSTLTIQRTQQEDSAVYLCASGRTGPASWVQYFGPGTRLTVL.

V usage is TRBV7-9 and J usage is TRBJ1-1, with D perhaps matching TRBD1 (6 bases). The CDR3 totals 13 residues. Germline loops: CDR1 SEHNR, CDR2 FQNEAQ (reference sequence). With 7 bases removed from V and 6 bases from J, the gap between germline ends came to 15 bases. CDR3 sequence reads: CASKGTGNPEAFF. The CDR3 DNA sequence: TGTGCCAGCAAGGGTACAGGGAATCCTGAAGCTTTCTTT. The entire variable domain, with the rest obtained from reference TRBV7-9 and TRBJ1-1, is as follows: DTGVSQNPRHKITKRGQNVTFRCDPISEHNRLYWYRQTLGQGPEFLTYFQNEAQLEKSRLLSDRFSAERPKGSFSTLEIQRTEQGDSAMYLCASKGTGNPEAFFGQGTRLTVV.

The CDR3, as DNA: TGTGCCAGCAGCCCCGGGACAGGGTGGGATCAGCCCCAGCATTTT. This gives the protein CASSPGTGWDQPQHF. The V and J genes are TRBV6-6 and TRBJ1-5, with TRBD1 matching over 9 bases. CDR1 MNHNY and CDR2 SVGAGI come from the germline V gene (reference sequence). V lost 6 bases to trimming and J lost 5 bases; unmatched junction nucleotides: 8. CDR3 length: 15 residues.

This clone was observed a handful of times. The chain couples TRBV29-1 to TRBJ2-3; D unclear. Trimming pared 7 bases from V and 2 bases from J, leaving 22 bases between. The V gene's germline CDR1 is SQVTM and CDR2 ANQGSEA. The CDR3 length is 16 residues. CDR3 region: CSARPKAGFPTDTQYF. In DNA, the CDR3 is TGCAGCGCCCGTCCTAAAGCCGGGTTCCCCACAGATACGCAGTATTTT.

The gene calls are TRBV6-5 and TRBJ1-4; no firm D call. The CDR3 has 12 amino acids. The ends were cut back, 8 bases at V and 6 bases at J, with 10 bases in the middle. Germline CDR1 and CDR2: MNHEY and SVGAGI. CDR3 DNA sequence: TGTGCCAGCCGTACTCTGGATGAAAAACTGTTTTTT. Translation: CASRTLDEKLFF.

This clone has more than one count but fewer than ten. V usage is TRBV10-3 and J usage is TRBJ2-1, with a possible D match to TRBD2 (6 bases). The CDR3 contains 14 residues. Trimming took off 6 bases at V and 2 bases at J, with 11 bases between the two ends. Per germline, CDR1 ENHRY and CDR2 SYGVKD. CDR3 nucleotides: TGTGCCATCAGCCGCGGGGTCCCCTACAATGAGCAGTTCTTC. Encoded protein: CAISRGVPYNEQFF.